This T cell receptor beta chain is drawn from a study of vaccination and CD4 T cells after COVID-19. Study-level background: Each person enrolled got two BNT162b2 or mRNA-1273 vaccine doses. Overlapping peptides of the spike proteins of SARS-CoV-2, HCoV-NL63, HCoV-OC43 and HCoV-229E were used for cell stimulation. Study-level points and caveats: Convalescent patients' vaccine-specific clones were spike mono-reactive in 304 of 307 cases. The appearance of a median about 88% of reactive clones in convalescent patients occurred only post-vaccination.

A note on this clonotype: Its specificity is not known.

V was pared by 2 bases and J by 2 bases, with 2 bases of the junction left unmatched. The germline CDR1 and CDR2 sequences are SGHNT and YENEEA. There are 15 residues in the CDR3. Sequenced with the Oncomine TCR Beta short-read assay was DNA taken from cultured CD4+ T cells. TCRdb itself ran the PCR reads through MiXCR, one entry per CDR3 protein. The repertoire consists of approximately 14,000 distinct CDR3 sequences, with 20% to 25% occurring once and the leading ten covering 9.5% to 15%. Treatment in this sample: roughly 11-day PBMC culture with coronavirus spike peptide pools or control peptides (ViraFEST assay).

The clonotype originates from a human donor who received a COVID-19 vaccine. V gene TRBV11-3 combines with J gene TRBJ2-1; 8 positions match TRBD1. The sequencing used CD4+ T cells from blood, cultured in vitro, collected before SARS-CoV-2 vaccination. As DNA, the CDR3 is TGTGCCAGCAGCTTACAGGGGGCCGCCTACAATGAGCAGTTCTTC. Encoded protein: CASSLQGAAYNEQFF.